This TCR beta chain is drawn from a study of CD8+ T cells in alopecia areata. A few counts support this clone. In each case, RNA was isolated and then reverse transcribed into cDNA as the sequencing template. The data were produced by immunoSEQ multiplex PCR, yet TCRdb's version contains in-frame clones alone and is incomplete. The data show 180,000 or so clones, about 54% seen once. Treatment here: oral pan-JAK inhibitor, 5-10 mg twice daily. The trim removed 7 bases at V and 5 bases at J, leaving 11 bases unmatched. Germline CDR1 is SGHRS and CDR2 is YFSETQ. CDR3 length: 15 amino acids. The sequence was collected from a human donor with alopecia areata. The gene calls are TRBV5-1 and TRBJ1-1; TRBD1 matches 10 bases. The sequencing used CD4+ T cells sorted from blood, collected at approximately week 60, from a patient treated with tofacitinib. DNA for the CDR3: TGCGCCAGCGGGACAGGGGACAACCAGGGTACTGAAGCTTTCTTT. This gives the protein CASGTGDNQGTEAFF. The full variable domain, in which reference TRBV5-1 and TRBJ1-1 provide the parts outside the CDR3, is KAGVTQTPRYLIKTRGQQVTLSCSPISGHRSVSWYQQTPGQGLQFLFEYFSETQRNKGNFPGRFSGRQFSNSRSEMNVSTLELGDSALYLCASGTGDNQGTEAFFGQGTRLTVV.